What follows describes a single T cell receptor beta chain. The count of this clonotype is one. Its antigen specificity is not known. No clone much larger than this one lies a single base away; base qualities are absent. On its own, one read is weak support. This specimen comes from a study of identical twins (dated by TCRdb to 2016 to 2017). Describing the broader study: The study deep-sequenced TCR alpha and beta repertoires from monozygotic twins, unrelated adults of various ages and cord blood to test whether fetal clonotypes persist. To rule out contamination, the twin experiments were replicated at different times with different library preparation protocols. On the study overall, not on this receptor specifically: Zero-insertion analyses could be partly confounded by invariant T cells such as MAIT and iNKT, though diverse VJ usage argued against such confounding for most clonotypes. Compared with coincidental sharing between unrelated individuals, an excess of low generation-probability sequences was observed among out-of-frame TCR alpha sequences shared between twins. Because the same donors could not be followed over many years, the conclusions relied on cross-sectional statistical analysis. Fewer insertions were carried by abundant cord blood beta clonotypes; a weaker similar trend was observed in young adult naive repertoires, while no such trend was observed in memory repertoires. A weaker excess of twin sharing was found in beta out-of-frame sequences because the signal-to-noise ratio was lowered by fewer shared sequences. Out-of-frame TCR alpha sharing in monozygotic twins was systematically underestimated by recombination models, whereas sharing between unrelated individuals was in agreement with the recombination models.

Every donor in the study was a healthy Caucasian. The twin cohort comprised three pairs of female monozygotic twins, all aged roughly 18 to 29 years. Positive isolation kits from Invitrogen were used to isolate CD4+ and CD8+ T cell populations. The method behind the library was 5' RACE. Sequencing was carried out with an Illumina HiSeq 2000. A universal primer binding site was added through template switching, and the final cDNA carried a unique molecular identifier so that TCR cDNA molecules could be counted accurately. Specific primers in the conserved constant-segment region were used to synthesize first-strand cDNA for the TCR alpha and beta chains. To control for contamination, every cDNA library carried two barcodes: a SMART-Mk sample barcode plus Illumina barcodes. TruSeq adapter sequences along with Illumina sample barcodes were introduced in two successive PCR steps. The TCR alpha and beta cDNA libraries were sequenced on the Illumina HiSeq platform using custom primers. Concerning the study's data processing: Raw reads were processed with MiGEC to extract unique molecular identifiers, and MiXCR was used to determine CDR3 positions. For each individual, recombination models were inferred using an EM algorithm with the repgenHMM and IGoR tools. The tcR package in R was used for shared clonotype analysis, with sharing normalized by the product of cloneset sizes. To study raw recombination without the effects of thymic and clonal selection, out-of-frame nonproductive sequences were analyzed. TCRdb reanalyzed the raw reads on its own, using fastp at Q25 for trimming and MiXCR for clone calling, and kept in-frame beta chains. Rows with a matching CDR3 protein are joined into one entry that keeps the most common DNA and genes. The V and J calls were determined by TCRdb, not by the authors. In this sample the table shows roughly 470,000 distinct CDR3 sequences, roughly an eighth of which occur a single time. The ten largest clones capture approximately 0.9% of the sample.

Including cysteine and phenylalanine, the CDR3 has 15 amino acids. Of all the DNA, just the CDR3 is kept, 45 bases in frame from base 1. Trimming removed 2 bases from V and 0 bases from J, leaving 11 bases between the germline ends. The germline V gene (reference sequence) provides CDR1 DFQATT and CDR2 SNEGSKA. This same sample was also part of a study on yellow fever vaccine responses in identical twins. From that second study: According to the authors, in identical twins the way T cells responded to vaccination appeared partly convergent and partly personalized. In identical twins, the study followed T cell clones that responded to the vaccine with precision.

The sequence was obtained from a woman aged 18 to 35 in good health. What was sequenced was CD4+ T cells sorted from blood. This chain is built from TRBV20-1 and TRBJ2-1; a tentative D call is TRBD1 (5 bases match). The base sequence is TGCAGTGCTAGAATCCTTCAGGGCTCCTACAATGAGCAGTTCTTC. Its coded protein is CSARILQGSYNEQFF.